The sample holds many counts of the clone carrying this T cell receptor (beta chain). Its specificity is not known. The entry originates in a study of T-cell reconstitution after alpha-beta-depleted transplantation in children. Study results and caveats: From surviving recipient T cells and thymic progenitors came the high day-60 TCRbeta diversity observed in some patients. Among T cells one year after transplant, newly produced cells accounted for most counts and diversity. As was reported, about two months after transplant, alpha-beta T cells came from several hundred expanded graft clones.

Germline values: CDR1 SGHTA, CDR2 FQGNSA. CDR3 size: 15 residues. J gave up 2 bases and V 5 bases, and 6 bases lay outside the gene matches. It was with unique molecular identifiers that the TCRbeta library was prepared. TCRdb fed the PCR reads into MiXCR, producing one record per CDR3 protein. Here the sample spans around 5,600 distinct CDR3 sequences, around 15% being singletons. The sample was PBMCs, mostly from graft donor cells, taken 180 days after TCRalphabeta/CD19-depleted stem cell transplant. The clonotype comes from a patient aged 2 to 9 who had a stem cell transplant for inherited bone marrow failure, so the T cells may come from the graft donor. The rearrangement links TRBV7-2 to TRBJ2-7, with TRBD2 matching 10 bases. The CDR3 protein is CASSARLAGPYEQYF. CDR3 coding DNA: TGTGCCAGCAGCGCTCGACTAGCGGGCCCCTACGAGCAGTACTTC.